The 32 T cell receptor beta chains listed next were all sequenced from one sample in a study of T cells in Graves' hyperthyroidism and ophthalmopathy. The CDR3 regions of TCR beta were amplified from RNA transcripts. A set of HTBI primers served as the primers for a first-round RT-PCR of the TCR CDR3. TCRdb itself ran the multiplex PCR reads through MiXCR, one entry per CDR3 protein. In the table there are a few hundred thousand distinct CDR3 sequences, more than 20% of which are singletons. Sequencing was done on a sample of blood. These receptors were obtained from a young man with Graves' hyperthyroidism.

The rearrangement links TRBV6-2 or TRBV6-3 to TRBJ1-2, with no clear D. V lost 6 bases, J lost 6 bases, and 14 bases lay in between. Germline loops: CDR1 MNHEY, CDR2 SVGEGT. The CDR3 is 13 residues long. The CDR3 DNA reads as TGTGCCAGCAGCAGAGGCCCCTTCCATGGCTACACCTTC. Translation gives CASSRGPFHGYTF.

This clonotype has a count of ten or more. This rearrangement joins TRBV5-6 to TRBJ2-7; D is ambiguous. The CDR3 spans 14 residues. V was clipped by 3 bases and J by 7 bases, with 17 bases between them. CDR1 is SGHDT, CDR2 YYEEEE, per germline. CDR3 protein: CASSYVGRVREQYF. CDR3 in DNA: TGTGCCAGCAGCTACGTCGGTAGGGTGAGGGAGCAGTACTTC.

This clonotype was seen ten or more times. This rearrangement joins TRBV7-2 to TRBJ2-5; D gene unclear. The V end was cut by 4 bases, the J end by 1 base, with 7 bases between. The CDR3 has 13 residues. Germline CDR1 SGHTA, CDR2 FQGNSA. CDR3 in DNA: TGTGCCAGCAGCTCTCAGAGCCAAGAGACCCAGTACTTC. Its protein is CASSSQSQETQYF. Variable domain in full (rest from reference TRBV7-2 and TRBJ2-5): GAGVSQSPSNKVTEKGKDVELRCDPISGHTALYWYRQSLGQGLEFLIYFQGNSAPDKSGLPSDRFSAERTGGSVSTLTIQRTQQEDSAVYLCASSSQSQETQYFGPGTRLLVL.

Regarding this clonotype: This could be a read error, since a much larger clone is one nucleotide away. The chain couples TRBV3-1 to TRBJ1-2; 8 bases agree with TRBD1. The CDR3 is made up of 13 amino acids. Germline V gives CDR1 LGHDT, CDR2 YNNKEL (reference sequence). The CDR3 is CACSQDRAYGYTF. CDR3 DNA: TGTGCCTGCAGCCAGGACAGGGCCTATGGCTACACCTTC. Variable domain in full (rest from reference TRBV3-1 and TRBJ1-2): DTAVSQTPKYLVTQMGNDKSIKCEQNLGHDTMYWYKQDSKKFLKIMFSYNNKELIINETVPNRFSPKSPDKAHLNLHINSLELGDSAVYFCACSQDRAYGYTFGSGTRLTVV.

This chain joins TRBV6-1 and TRBJ2-7; the match to TRBD2 covers 14 bases. CDR3 size: 15 residues. With 6 bases clipped from V and 0 bases from J, the junction kept 1 base outside the gene matches. Germline V CDR1 and CDR2: MNHNS, SASEGT. As DNA, the CDR3 is TGTGCCAGCAGGGGACTAGCGGGGGACTCCTACGAGCAGTACTTC. Amino acid sequence: CASRGLAGDSYEQYF.

This clonotype was seen ten or more times. The V call is TRBV28, the J call TRBJ2-7; 7 nucleotides agree with TRBD1. CDR3 length equals 14 residues. After removal of 2 bases from V and 5 bases from J, the junction contained 6 bases not matched to a gene. CDR1 is MDHEN, CDR2 SYDVKM, per germline. CDR3 coding DNA: TGTGCCAGCAGTTTAGGGGGAGACAGGGACGAGCAGTACTTC. Amino acid sequence: CASSLGGDRDEQYF.

Of note for this clonotype: A much larger clone sits a single nucleotide away, making a read error possible. This chain links TRBV20-1 with TRBJ2-5; TRBD2 aligns across 12 bases. Germline CDR1 reads DFQATT; CDR2 reads SNEGSKA (reference sequence). This CDR3 has 17 residues. The CDR3 loop reads CSVGMALAGGKTETEYF. In nucleotides, the CDR3 is TGCAGTGTAGGCATGGCTCTAGCGGGGGGGAAGACGGAGACCGAGTACTTC.

This clonotype appeared many times. This chain connects TRBV29-1 to TRBJ2-2; D is unresolved. From germline, CDR1 is SQVTM and CDR2 ANQGSEA. The CDR3 spans 13 residues. V lost 7 bases to trimming and J lost 7 bases, with 16 bases between them. CDR3 sequence: CSAPEPLGGELFF. The DNA of the CDR3 is TGCAGCGCCCCGGAACCGTTGGGCGGGGAGCTGTTTTTT.

V and J are TRBV28 and TRBJ2-7; tentative D call: TRBD2 (5 bases). CDR3 length: 16 amino acids. V lost 6 bases and J lost 6, with 24 bases in between. Germline V gene lookup returns CDR1 MDHEN and CDR2 SYDVKM. CDR3 coding DNA: TGTGCCAGCAGGGAAATGAGCGGTAAAATAGGGTCCGAGCAGTACTTC. It translates to CASREMSGKIGSEQYF.

This clonotype appeared many times. The chain carries TRBV7-9 and TRBJ2-3; TRBD2 aligns across 11 bases. The CDR3 is 15 amino acids. Germline lookup yields CDR1 SEHNR and CDR2 FQNEAQ (reference sequence). The junction had 5 bases not matched to a gene; V was cut back by 3 bases and J by 6 bases. The CDR3 is CASSLISGGADTQYF. The CDR3 region has the DNA TGTGCCAGCAGCTTGATTAGCGGGGGGGCGGATACGCAGTATTTT. Complete variable domain (other parts from reference TRBV7-9 and TRBJ2-3): DTGVSQNPRHKITKRGQNVTFRCDPISEHNRLYWYRQTLGQGPEFLTYFQNEAQLEKSRLLSDRFSAERPKGSFSTLEIQRTEQGDSAMYLCASSLISGGADTQYFGPGTRLTVL.

This clonotype was found many times. V gene TRBV10-1 combines with J gene TRBJ2-7, with D perhaps matching TRBD2 (6 bases). Germline values: CDR1 WNHNN, CDR2 SYGVQD (reference sequence). CDR3 size: 15 residues. Trimming pared 9 bases from V and 1 base from J, leaving 19 bases between. CDR3 sequence reads: CARNGRAEGSYEQYF. The CDR3 region has the DNA TGCGCCAGAAATGGACGGGCGGAGGGATCCTACGAGCAGTACTTC.

This clonotype was observed at least ten times. This chain uses TRBV2 with TRBJ2-5; D not resolved. Germline loops: CDR1 SNHLY, CDR2 FYNNEI. This CDR3 region has 10 residues. Between the trimmed V and J ends, which lost 2 bases and 10 bases, there was a span of 5 bases. The CDR3 nucleotides read TGTGCCAGCAGTGAAAAGTACCAGTACTTC. As protein: CASSEKYQYF.

This clonotype was counted ten times or more. The V and J genes are TRBV11-3 and TRBJ1-6, with D unclear. Germline CDR1 SGHNT, CDR2 YENEEA. CDR3 length: 12 amino acids. The V gene lost 1 base and the J gene lost 12 bases, with 7 bases spanning the gap. The CDR3 DNA reads as TGTGCCAGCAGCTTAGGTCCCCTACCCCTCCACTTT. Its protein is CASSLGPLPLHF.

A few counts support this clonotype. The chain combines TRBV15 with TRBJ2-2, with D tentatively TRBD1 (7 bases). Trimming shortened V by 0 bases and J by 5 bases, and 16 bases separated the two germline ends. The CDR3 is 17 amino acids. Germline CDR1 LNHNV, CDR2 YYDKDF (reference sequence). This CDR3 reads CATSRDHPGGWTGELFF. CDR3 coding DNA: TGTGCCACCAGCAGAGACCACCCAGGGGGGTGGACCGGGGAGCTGTTTTTT. Supplemented by reference TRBV15 and TRBJ2-2, the full variable domain reads DAMVIQNPRYQVTQFGKPVTLSCSQTLNHNVMYWYQQKSSQAPKLLFHYYDKDFNNEADTPDNFQSRRPNTSFCFLDIRSPGLGDTAMYLCATSRDHPGGWTGELFFGEGSRLTVL.

This rearrangement joins TRBV4-1 to TRBJ1-2; weak D call: TRBD1 (6 bases). V shed 2 bases and J shed 8 bases, with 12 bases lying between them. CDR1 is MGHRA and CDR2 is YSYEKL in the germline V gene. CDR3 length equals 13 residues. The DNA of the CDR3 is TGCGCCAGCAGCCAACCCACAGGGTACGGCTACACCTTC. It encodes CASSQPTGYGYTF.

The table lists this clonotype with many counts. The CDR3 here is CASSYSGANRPYEQYF. CDR3 nucleotides: TGTGCCAGCAGTTACTCCGGGGCCAATCGCCCCTACGAGCAGTACTTC. The rearrangement links TRBV6-2 or TRBV6-3 to TRBJ2-7; D might be TRBD1 or TRBD2, each matching 5 bases. The germline V gene has CDR1 MNHEY and CDR2 SVGEGT. The CDR3 covers 16 residues. V dropped 0 bases and J dropped 2 bases, with 14 bases sitting between them.

This clonotype was recorded a few times. The J gene is TRBJ2-7, the V gene TRBV6-1, with D possibly matching TRBD2 (6 bases). The V end lost 6 bases, the J end lost 4 bases, and 19 bases lay between the germline ends. The CDR3 contains 15 residues. Germline CDR1 reads MNHNS; CDR2 reads SASEGT. As DNA, the CDR3 is TGTGCCAGCAGCCCCGGCCCCGCGGGGCAATACGAGCAGTACTTC. Its translation is CASSPGPAGQYEQYF.

This clonotype was recorded a few times. J is TRBJ1-1 and V is TRBV5-5, with D possibly matching TRBD1 (5 bases). CDR1 is SGHKS, CDR2 YYEKEE, per germline (reference sequence). The CDR3 is 15 amino acids. The V and J ends lost 3 bases and 11 bases respectively, with 23 bases between them. The CDR3 bases are TGTGCCAGCAGCTCCGTCCCACAGGTGCCTTCGGGGGCTTTCTTT. This codes for CASSSVPQVPSGAFF.

Ten or more counts support this clonotype. The chain joins TRBV6-2 or TRBV6-3 to TRBJ1-3; no definite D call. The CDR3 runs 14 residues. Germline V gene data show CDR1 as MNHEY and CDR2 as SVGEGT. V lost 11 bases, J lost 0 bases, and 14 bases lay in between. In DNA, the CDR3 is TGTGCCGTTGGAGGCCCACTCTCTGGAAACACCATATATTTT. This translates into CAVGGPLSGNTIYF.

The table lists this clonotype with many counts. The chain joins TRBV28 to TRBJ2-7, with 8 bases lining up with TRBD2. Trimming removed 4 bases from V and 0 bases from J; junction bases left unmatched: 2. Germline CDR1 MDHEN, CDR2 SYDVKM. This CDR3 has 14 residues. The CDR3 loop is CASSWLAGSYEQYF. In DNA, the CDR3 is TGTGCCAGCAGTTGGCTAGCGGGCTCCTACGAGCAGTACTTC. The whole variable domain, remainder taken from reference TRBV28 and TRBJ2-7, is DVKVTQSSRYLVKRTGEKVFLECVQDMDHENMFWYRQDPGLGLRLIYFSYDVKMKEKGDIPEGYSVSREKKERFSLILESASTNQTSMYLCASSWLAGSYEQYFGPGTRLTVT.

The chain uses TRBV28 and TRBJ1-1, with D unresolved. Germline values: CDR1 MDHEN, CDR2 SYDVKM. The V end was cut by 3 bases, the J end by 7 bases, with 9 bases between. This CDR3 contains 12 residues. The CDR3: CASSFKGIEAFF. CDR3 DNA sequence: TGTGCCAGCAGTTTTAAGGGAATTGAAGCTTTCTTT.

This clonotype turned up a few times. The rearrangement joins TRBV20-1 to TRBJ1-1; D perhaps matches TRBD1 (6 bases). The V end lost 3 bases, the J end lost 0 bases, and 14 bases lay between the germline ends. The germline V gene encodes CDR1 DFQATT and CDR2 SNEGSKA (reference sequence). The CDR3 contains 15 residues. The CDR3 region is CSARDSGTLNTEAFF. CDR3 nucleotides: TGCAGTGCTAGGGACTCCGGGACACTGAACACTGAAGCTTTCTTT.

The V call is TRBV19, the J call TRBJ1-5, with 7 bases that match TRBD1. CDR3 length: 14 residues. V shed 5 bases, J shed 10 bases, and the junction held 11 bases outside the gene matches. CDR1 is LNHDA, CDR2 SQIVND, per germline (reference sequence). The CDR3 here is CASSLPTGIHPQHF. The CDR3 nucleotides read TGTGCCAGTAGTCTCCCGACAGGGATTCATCCCCAGCATTTT.

This clonotype appeared many times. The rearrangement links TRBV20-1 to TRBJ1-1; D uncertain. V was shortened by 0 bases and J by 2 bases, with 13 bases between the two germline ends. CDR1 and CDR2 from the germline V gene are DFQATT and SNEGSKA (reference sequence). The CDR3 has 15 residues. Written as DNA, the CDR3 is TGCAGTGCTAGAGAAATGAATTGGGCCAACACTGAAGCTTTCTTT. Its translation: CSAREMNWANTEAFF.

The V and J genes are TRBV27 and TRBJ2-5, with a weak D call TRBD2 (6 bases). V lost 7 bases, J lost 1 base, and 16 bases lay in between. Germline-derived CDR1 and CDR2 are MNHEY and SMNVEV (reference sequence). CDR3 length equals 15 residues. The CDR3 loop reads CASNSAGNSQETQYF. The CDR3 nucleotides are TGTGCCAGCAATTCCGCGGGGAACAGCCAAGAGACCCAGTACTTC.

The table lists this clonotype with a few counts. The genes are TRBV12-3 or TRBV12-4 and TRBJ2-2; D might be TRBD2 (5 bases). The CDR3 is 14 amino acids. V was clipped by 6 bases and J by 3 bases, with 11 bases between them. The CDR3 is CASREERDTGELFF. In nucleotides, the CDR3 is TGTGCCAGCAGGGAGGAACGGGACACCGGGGAGCTGTTTTTT.

The sample holds many counts of this clonotype. The chain is built from TRBV20-1 and TRBJ1-2; D remains unclear. Trimming shortened V by 6 bases and J by 4 bases, and 12 bases separated the two germline ends. There are 12 residues in the CDR3. Germline V CDR1 and CDR2: DFQATT, SNEGSKA (reference sequence). The CDR3 DNA reads TGCAGTGCATCTTTAAGGACCTATGGCTACACCTTC. This sequence encodes CSASLRTYGYTF.

Written as DNA, the CDR3 is TGTGCCAGCAGTTTATCGTCCGGACTAGCGGGGGCCCCTAGCTACGAGCAGTACTTC. It specifies CASSLSSGLAGAPSYEQYF. The chain joins TRBV27 to TRBJ2-7, with 13 bases fitting TRBD2. Germline CDR1 and CDR2: MNHEY and SMNVEV (reference sequence). The CDR3 totals 19 residues. V lost 0 bases and J lost 3; bases outside the gene matches: 11.

J is TRBJ2-7 and V is TRBV6-2 or TRBV6-3; 7 bases are a match to TRBD2. Germline CDR1 reads MNHEY; CDR2 reads SVGEGT. This CDR3 region has 17 residues. Trimming cost V 0 bases and J 2 bases; bases outside gene matches: 10. Written as DNA, the CDR3 is TGTGCCAGCAGTTACTCGTTAGCGGGTGGCGTTACCTACGAGCAGTACTTC. It is translated as CASSYSLAGGVTYEQYF.

At least ten counts were recorded for this clonotype. CDR3 nucleotides: TGTGCCAGCGGCCAAGGTGGATCAAGACTGATGACGAACACCGGGGAGCTGTTTTTT. Encoded protein: CASGQGGSRLMTNTGELFF. The chain carries TRBV27 and TRBJ2-2; D uncertain. Germline CDR1 reads MNHEY; CDR2 reads SMNVEV (reference sequence). V was pared by 8 bases and J by 0 bases, with 25 bases between. This CDR3 spans 19 amino acids.

This clonotype was seen more than once but under ten times. The chain recombines TRBV20-1 with TRBJ2-5; no definite D call. Germline lookup yields CDR1 DFQATT and CDR2 SNEGSKA (reference sequence). CDR3 size: 15 residues. Trimming took off 3 bases at V and 4 bases at J, with 18 bases between the two ends. CDR3: CSARQAAKPPETQYF. The CDR3 nucleotides are TGCAGTGCTAGGCAGGCGGCAAAACCCCCAGAGACCCAGTACTTC.

This clonotype was counted only a few times. The chain uses TRBV2 and TRBJ1-2; D perhaps matches TRBD1 (5 bases). Germline V CDR1 and CDR2: SNHLY, FYNNEI. Trimming removed 5 bases from V and 4 bases from J, with 20 bases in between. The CDR3 has 16 amino acids. The CDR3 bases are TGTGCCAGCAGTTCCGCTGCCAGGGTGATTCGCTATGGCTACACCTTC. Its translation is CASSSAARVIRYGYTF.